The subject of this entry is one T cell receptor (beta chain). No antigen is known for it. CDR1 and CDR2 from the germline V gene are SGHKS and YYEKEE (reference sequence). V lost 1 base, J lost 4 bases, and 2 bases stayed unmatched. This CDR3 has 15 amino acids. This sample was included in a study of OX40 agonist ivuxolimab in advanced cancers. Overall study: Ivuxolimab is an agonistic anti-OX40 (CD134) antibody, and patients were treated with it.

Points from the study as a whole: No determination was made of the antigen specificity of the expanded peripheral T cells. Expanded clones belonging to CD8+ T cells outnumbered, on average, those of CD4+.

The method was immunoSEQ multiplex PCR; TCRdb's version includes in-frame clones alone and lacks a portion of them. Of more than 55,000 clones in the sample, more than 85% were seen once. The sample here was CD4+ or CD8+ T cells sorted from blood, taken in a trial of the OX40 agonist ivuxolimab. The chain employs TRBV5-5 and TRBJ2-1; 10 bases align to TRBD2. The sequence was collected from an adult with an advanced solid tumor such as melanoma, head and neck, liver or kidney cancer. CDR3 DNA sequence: TGTGCCAGCAGCTTGACTAGCGGGGCGTACAATGAGCAGTTCTTC. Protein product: CASSLTSGAYNEQFF.